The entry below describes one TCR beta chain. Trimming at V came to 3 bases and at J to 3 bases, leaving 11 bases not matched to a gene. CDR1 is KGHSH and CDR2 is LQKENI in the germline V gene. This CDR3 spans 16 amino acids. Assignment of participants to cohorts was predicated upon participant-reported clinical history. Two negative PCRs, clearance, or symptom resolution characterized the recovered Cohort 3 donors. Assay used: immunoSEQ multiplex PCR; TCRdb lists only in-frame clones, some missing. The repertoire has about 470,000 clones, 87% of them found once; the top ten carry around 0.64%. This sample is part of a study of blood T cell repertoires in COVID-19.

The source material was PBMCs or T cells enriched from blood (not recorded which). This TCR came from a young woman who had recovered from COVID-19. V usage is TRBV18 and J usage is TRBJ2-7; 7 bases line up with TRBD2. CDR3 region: CASSPSGTGGYYEQYF. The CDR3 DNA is TGTGCCAGCTCACCGAGTGGTACGGGGGGTTACTACGAGCAGTACTTC.